This T cell receptor (beta chain) was found in a study of T cells in Graves' hyperthyroidism and ophthalmopathy (dated 2019 in TCRdb). Study-level background: Peripheral blood was collected at initial diagnosis, before any treatment. TCR V-J signatures able to tell the groups apart were searched for in a discovery cohort of some 97 patients, of whom 43 had Graves' ophthalmopathy and 55 to 60 had stable Graves' hyperthyroidism. Prospective prediction of ophthalmopathy was tested in an independent validation cohort of 18 to 20 hyperthyroidism patients and 17 patients who later progressed to ophthalmopathy. The roughly 90 discovery patients were divided at random into training and test sets in a 7:3 ratio. The study also compared thyroid tissue and blood T-cell repertoires from a handful of Graves' hyperthyroidism patients. Following sampling, methimazole starting at 30 mg daily was given to hyperthyroidism patients, and high-dose intravenous methylprednisolone was given to ophthalmopathy patients. According to the paper, TCR Vbeta CDR3 sequencing was carried out on some 140 peripheral blood samples, which came from about 45 ophthalmopathy, some 73 hyperthyroidism and about 17 progressor patients. Results the study describes overall, beyond this receptor: In validation, the model predicted progression to ophthalmopathy with 55% to 71% sensitivity and less than 80% specificity, a median of 6.5 months before onset. No statistical method was used to set the sample size in advance, and investigators knew the group allocation. Most expanded thyroid clonotypes (frequency above 0.001) were also found in blood, which suggests that blood repertoires may mirror thyroid immune responses. In cross-validation, a model built on a 13 V-J signature told ophthalmopathy apart from stable hyperthyroidism with roughly 87% sensitivity and about 81% specificity, and in testing the same model reached 80%/75%.

In the ophthalmopathy patients, disease was moderately to severely active, with a Clinical Activity Score of 3 or more, a NOSPECS grade of 4 or more, and a duration of less than 3 months. Any patient with an uncontrolled infection, another autoimmune disease, pregnancy or lactation was excluded. Diagnoses relied on clinical symptoms, serum thyroxine and TRAb, thyroid ultrasound and orbital computed tomography. Ficoll-Paque density gradient centrifugation was used to isolate PBMCs from about 10 ml of fresh peripheral blood. Total RNA was extracted with Trizol reagent, and quality was checked on an Agilent 2100 Bioanalyzer. At least ten counts were recorded for this clonotype. Its antigen remains undetermined. No base-level quality is on record; no much larger clone is a single base apart. Per the germline V gene, SGHTA is the CDR1 and FQGNSA is the CDR2. The CDR3 goes from the cysteine to the phenylalanine over 15 residues. Here the CDR3 DNA is all that survives: 45 bases in frame from base 1. The germline ends are 8 bases apart after V is trimmed by 0 bases and J by 2 bases.

The TCR beta CDR3 regions were amplified from the RNA transcripts. A first-round RT-PCR of the TCR CDR3 used the HTBI primer set with the Qiagen OneStep RT-PCR kit. Libraries were constructed in a second round of multiplex PCR, after which size selection and purification were performed. Libraries were sequenced paired-end with 100 bp reads on an Illumina HiSeq2000. Regarding the original processing steps: Raw data were processed with SOAPnuke, discarding reads with adapters, uncalled bases, mean Phred below 15, or no exact constant-primer or identifier match. COPE v1.2.5 was used to merge high-quality paired reads, and clonotypes were defined as unique nucleotide sequences. Clonotypes were aligned to IMGT TRBV, TRBD and TRBJ reference segments using MiTCR v1.1. The analysis was restricted to V-J combinations with a frequency above 0.0001, which together covered roughly 99% of the repertoires. The TCS score was defined as the ratio of F50 (clonal expansion) to E x V (chaos), calculated using BLOSUM62-based TCRdist between CDR3 peptides within each V-J. Welch's t-statistics and random forest reduced 450 to 600 V-J features to about 12, which were used in a naive Bayes classifier (R e1071). TCRdb trimmed public reads at Q25 via fastp, called clones via MiXCR and kept in-frame beta chains. Identical CDR3 proteins give one entry, which carries the most common genes and DNA. TCRdb's processing, not the authors' own work, is the source of the V and J calls. Present in this sample are some 570,000 distinct CDR3 sequences, more than 13% of which were seen just once. Roughly 6.9% of the sample is in the top ten clones.

The sequenced sample consisted of blood. The TCR was taken from a young woman with Graves' ophthalmopathy. The V and J genes are TRBV7-2 and TRBJ2-1, with the D gene possibly TRBD1 or TRBD2, each one fitting 6 bases. The CDR3 region reads CASSLAEGAYNEQFF. The DNA sequence is TGTGCCAGCAGCTTAGCGGAGGGGGCCTACAATGAGCAGTTCTTC.